This T cell receptor beta chain is drawn from a study of early T cells in non-severe SARS-CoV-2 infection (dated by TCRdb to the early 2020s). The study in broad terms: Because TCR sequencing was done on bulk RNA from unsorted whole blood, the alpha and beta chains could not be paired.

The paper's findings and limits, for the study overall: VDJdb matching was skewed toward anti-spike CD8 responses and likely underestimated virus-specific expansions, missing private and CD4 specificities.

From cysteine to phenylalanine, the CDR3 is 16 amino acids long. Solely the CDR3 DNA is kept, with 48 bases framed from the first base. The V end loses 0 bases and the J end loses 1 base, and a stretch of 13 bases separates them. CDR1 and CDR2 are drawn from the germline V gene (reference sequence): SGHKS, YYEKEE. Worth noting for this clonotype: It has no known antigen specificity. Qualities for individual bases were not recorded, and no much larger clone is one base off.

A case-control design nested within a healthcare worker cohort in London, UK, was used, with weekly nasopharyngeal swab PCR tests and blood sampling performed. Healthcare workers were enrolled in the week of the UK lockdown, from 23 to 31 March 2020, and were followed every week for up to roughly 16 weeks. Library construction relied on 5' RACE. The sample was run on a NextSeq 500. In the TCR library protocol, unique molecular identifiers were attached to individual cDNA molecules to correct for PCR bias and sequencing error. Both TCR alpha and beta chains were sequenced, and tight co-correlation was observed between alpha and beta sequence abundances in each sample. Concerning the study's data processing: Decombinator V4 was used to annotate TCR sequences for V gene, J gene and CDR3. Expanded TCRs were defined as changing significantly between any two time points under a Poisson model with p below 0.0001. Abundances of TCRs were expressed as counts per million after normalisation to the total number of TCRs sequenced in each sample. MAIT TCRs were defined by TRAV1-2 paired with TRAJ12, TRAJ20 or TRAJ33, and iNKT TCRs by TRAV10 paired with TRAJ18. VDJdb, accessed 1 November 2021, was searched for CMV, EBV and SARS-CoV-2 annotated TCRs, excluding TCRs annotated for multiple antigens. Starting from the raw public reads, TCRdb applied fastp trimming at Q25, assembled clones with MiXCR and retained in-frame beta chains. Identical CDR3 proteins give one entry, which carries the most common genes and DNA. V and J calls and clone size were set by TCRdb, not the authors. The sample yields under 30,000 distinct CDR3 sequences; about 5.5% were counted once. Around 2.5% of the sample is taken by the ten largest.

Sequencing used whole blood. The source is an adult who was a healthcare worker with PCR-confirmed SARS-CoV-2 infection or an uninfected control (not recorded which). Recombination joined TRBV5-5 with TRBJ1-2, with the D gene uncertain. The DNA sequence is as follows: TGTGCCAGCAGCTTGGTCTGGAGCCCCATTAACTATGGCTACACCTTC. It codes for CASSLVWSPINYGYTF.